This T cell receptor beta chain emerged from a study of shared clonotypes between healthy human individuals. Trimming took off 7 bases at V and 11 bases at J, with 23 bases between the two ends. Germline CDR1 reads SNHLY; CDR2 reads FYNNEI. The CDR3 consists of 15 residues. Terminally differentiated effector memory CD45RA+ cells were excluded by CCR7 positive selection of CD45RO-negative cells. Repertoires were generated with immunoSEQ multiplex PCR, while TCRdb's copy carries only in-frame clones and drops some. The sample lists more than 2 million clones, about 95% occurring once. This rearrangement joins TRBV2 to TRBJ2-2; the D gene could be TRBD1 or TRBD2 (5 bases each). The clonotype originates from a man between 18 and 29 years old in good health. The sequencing sample was made of naive CD8+ T cells sorted from blood. The CDR3: CASTPGPAGPIELFF. The CDR3 bases are TGTGCCAGCACCCCGGGACCCGCCGGACCTATCGAGCTGTTTTTT. Supplemented by reference TRBV2 and TRBJ2-2, the full variable domain reads EPEVTQTPSHQVTQMGQEVILRCVPISNHLYFYWYRQILGQKVEFLVSFYNNEISEKSEIFDDQFSVERPDGSNFTLKIRSTKLEDSAMYFCASTPGPAGPIELFFGEGSRLTVL.